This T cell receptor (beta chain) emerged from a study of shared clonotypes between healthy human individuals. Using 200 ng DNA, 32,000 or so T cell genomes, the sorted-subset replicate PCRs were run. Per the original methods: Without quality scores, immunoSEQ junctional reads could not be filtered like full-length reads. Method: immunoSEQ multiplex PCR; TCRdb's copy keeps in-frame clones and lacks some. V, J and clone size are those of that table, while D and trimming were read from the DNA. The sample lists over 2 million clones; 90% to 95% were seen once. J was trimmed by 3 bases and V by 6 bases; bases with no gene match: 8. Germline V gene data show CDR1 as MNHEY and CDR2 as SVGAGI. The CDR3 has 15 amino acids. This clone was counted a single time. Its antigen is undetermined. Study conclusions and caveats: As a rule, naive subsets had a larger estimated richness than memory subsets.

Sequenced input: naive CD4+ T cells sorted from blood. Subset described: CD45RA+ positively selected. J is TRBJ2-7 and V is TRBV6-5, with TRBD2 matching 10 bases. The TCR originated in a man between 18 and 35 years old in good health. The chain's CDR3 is CASSSGLAESYEQYF. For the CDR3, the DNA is TGTGCCAGCAGCTCAGGACTAGCGGAGAGCTACGAGCAGTACTTC.